The 4 T cell receptor beta chains given below trace back to one sample, sequenced in a study of patients and donors after allogeneic stem cell transplantation. TCRdb processed the RT-PCR reads anew with MiXCR; each CDR3 protein has one entry. The sample has roughly 940,000 distinct CDR3 sequences; 18% are singletons. Sequenced sample: blood, either unsorted or a sorted T cell fraction (not recorded which). The receptors were gathered from a human donor who was either an allogeneic HSCT recipient or a stem cell or donor lymphocyte infusion donor (not recorded which). It is not recorded whose cells these are; they may come from a transplant donor.

The chain combines TRBV10-3 with TRBJ2-1; a possible D gene is TRBD2 (6 bases). The CDR3 has 14 amino acids. Germline CDR1 and CDR2: ENHRY and SYGVKD. V lost 7 bases to trimming and J lost 8 bases, with 18 bases between them. The CDR3 coding sequence is TGTGCCATCACTCCGGGGACTGCCGGCCATGAGCAGTTCTTC. Translation gives CAITPGTAGHEQFF.

This clonotype has a handful of counts. The chain uses TRBV5-6 and TRBJ2-1; 8 bases fit TRBD1. This CDR3 is 14 amino acids long. V dropped 3 bases and J dropped 6; count of bases not matched to a gene: 5. The V gene's germline CDR1 is SGHDT and CDR2 YYEEEE. The CDR3 loop reads CASSWGDRGNEQFF. In DNA, the CDR3 is TGTGCCAGCAGCTGGGGCGACAGGGGCAATGAGCAGTTCTTC.

This chain uses TRBV5-1 with TRBJ2-7, with 8 bases identical to TRBD2. The V gene's germline CDR1 is SGHRS and CDR2 YFSETQ. With V trimmed by 4 bases and J by 4 bases, 13 bases remained unmatched. The CDR3 extends over 16 amino acids. CDR3 amino acids: CASSPGGLREAYEQYF. The CDR3, as DNA: TGCGCCAGCAGCCCGGGGGGGTTGCGGGAGGCGTACGAGCAGTACTTC. Full variable domain (rest looked up from reference TRBV5-1 and TRBJ2-7): KAGVTQTPRYLIKTRGQQVTLSCSPISGHRSVSWYQQTPGQGLQFLFEYFSETQRNKGNFPGRFSGRQFSNSRSEMNVSTLELGDSALYLCASSPGGLREAYEQYFGPGTRLTVT.

This clonotype was observed a handful of times. The V gene is TRBV4-2, the J gene TRBJ2-1; 9 bases are a match to TRBD2. V dropped 1 base and J dropped 3; count of bases not matched to a gene: 7. This CDR3 is 17 amino acids long. Germline assignment: CDR1 LGHNA and CDR2 YNFKEQ. For the CDR3, the DNA is TGTGCCAGCAGCCAAGCTTCCGGGACTAGCTTCTACAATGAGCAGTTCTTC. It codes for CASSQASGTSFYNEQFF.